This T cell receptor beta chain originates from a study of OX40 agonist ivuxolimab in advanced cancers. Study-level results: CD8+ T cells (on average) carried more expanded clones than CD4+ T cells.

Peripheral blood came from all dose cohorts at three timepoints. With regard to this clone: What it binds is not known.

The CDR3 runs to 15 residues. The J segment lost 7 bases and the V segment lost 5 bases, leaving 11 bases of the junction unmatched. Germline assignment: CDR1 MNHEY and CDR2 SMNVEV (reference sequence). The assay was immunoSEQ multiplex PCR, and TCRdb's table has in-frame clones only and misses some. Of tens of thousands of clones detected, 91% appear once; the ten largest clones hold about 4.1%. The sequence derives from an adult with an advanced solid tumor such as melanoma, head and neck, liver or kidney cancer. V and J are TRBV27 and TRBJ2-1; 7 bases line up with TRBD2. The source was CD4+ or CD8+ T cells sorted from blood, collected in a trial of the OX40 agonist ivuxolimab. CDR3 bases: TGTGCCAGCAGTCTAGCGGAGACGGGGCTAAATGAGCAGTTCTTC. Amino acid sequence: CASSLAETGLNEQFF.